These 17 T cell receptor beta chains were all obtained from the same sample, sequenced in a study of blood T cell repertoires in COVID-19. The protocol was immunoSEQ multiplex PCR, while the TCRdb copy is restricted to in-frame clones and leaves out a portion. The table lists approximately 88,000 clones, about three quarters of them singletons. The material sequenced was peripheral blood. These receptors were collected from a man aged 45-65 years who had recovered from COVID-19.

This clone was seen just once. V gene TRBV28 combines with J gene TRBJ2-7; 8 bases fit TRBD2. Germline trimming cut 9 bases from V and 0 bases from J; bases unmatched to any gene: 1. Germline loops: CDR1 MDHEN, CDR2 SYDVKM. The CDR3 is 12 amino acids. The CDR3 bases are TGTGCCAGTAGCGGGACCTCCTACGAGCAGTACTTC. Residues: CASSGTSYEQYF. The full variable domain, its missing parts supplied by reference TRBV28 and TRBJ2-7, is DVKVTQSSRYLVKRTGEKVFLECVQDMDHENMFWYRQDPGLGLRLIYFSYDVKMKEKGDIPEGYSVSREKKERFSLILESASTNQTSMYLCASSGTSYEQYFGPGTRLTVT.

The chain carries TRBV7-2 and TRBJ2-7, with 11 bases lining up with TRBD2. The CDR3 is made up of 13 amino acids. Germline loops: CDR1 SGHTA, CDR2 FQGNSA. The V segment lost 6 bases and the J segment 5 bases; nucleotides outside the gene matches: 3. CDR3 coding DNA: TGTGCCAGCAGTACTAGCGGGAGTGACGAGCAGTACTTC. Residues: CASSTSGSDEQYF.

V gene TRBV7-9 combines with J gene TRBJ2-1; D may be TRBD1 (5 bases). V was trimmed by 2 bases and J by 7 bases, leaving 12 bases between them. This CDR3 spans 14 amino acids. Per the germline V gene, CDR1 is SEHNR and CDR2 is FQNEAQ (reference sequence). The DNA for the CDR3 is TGTGCCAGCAGCTTATCCTGGGGCGGTAATGAGCAGTTCTTC. Protein sequence: CASSLSWGGNEQFF.

This clone showed up just a few times. Here the CDR3 DNA reads TGTGCCACCAGCAGGGACTATCTTAACAATGAGCAGTTCTTC. Translated: CATSRDYLNNEQFF. V usage is TRBV15 and J usage is TRBJ2-1; perhaps TRBD2 as D (6 bases). This CDR3 comprises 14 residues. V dropped 3 bases and J dropped 5 bases, with 11 bases sitting between them. Germline values: CDR1 LNHNV, CDR2 YYDKDF (reference sequence).

The gene calls are TRBV9 and TRBJ1-5; tentative D call: TRBD1 (6 bases). CDR1 is SGDLS and CDR2 is YYNGEE in the germline V gene. The V gene lost 0 bases and the J gene lost 4 bases, with 11 bases spanning the gap. This CDR3 is built from 15 residues. The CDR3 sequence is CASSVEIGQNQPQHF. DNA for the CDR3: TGTGCCAGCAGCGTAGAAATCGGACAGAATCAGCCCCAGCATTTT.

The chain links TRBV9 to TRBJ1-6; D remains unclear. The V gene's germline CDR1 is SGDLS and CDR2 YYNGEE. V was trimmed by 0 bases and J by 7 bases, leaving 8 bases between them. CDR3 length: 14 amino acids. The CDR3 spells CASSVGASNSPLHF. For the CDR3, the DNA is TGTGCCAGCAGCGTAGGTGCTAGCAATTCACCCCTCCACTTT.

The chain couples TRBV19 to TRBJ2-5, with 9 bases fitting TRBD2. J lost 0 bases, V lost 6 bases, and 2 bases had no gene match. CDR1 LNHDA and CDR2 SQIVND come from the germline V gene (reference sequence). The CDR3 runs to 14 residues. CDR3 protein: CASSRTSDQETQYF. As DNA, the CDR3 is TGTGCCAGTAGCAGGACTAGCGACCAAGAGACCCAGTACTTC.

The chain uses TRBV23-1 and TRBJ2-7; 14 bases are shared with TRBD2. TRBV23-1 is reported as an ORF; its role is uncertain. The CDR3 runs 16 residues. V lost 2 bases, J lost 4 bases, and 4 bases stayed unmatched. The CDR3 DNA sequence: TGCGCCAGCAGTCAAGGACTAGCGGGAGGCGGGTACGAGCAGTACTTC. Encoded protein: CASSQGLAGGGYEQYF.

The table lists this clone with a count of one. CDR3 in DNA: TGTGCCAGCAGCTTGAATCGCGTATATGGCTACACCTTC. This gives the protein CASSLNRVYGYTF. This chain links TRBV5-4 with TRBJ1-2; D unclear. Germline V lookup: CDR1 SGHNT, CDR2 YYREEE (reference sequence). V was shortened by 1 base and J by 5 bases, with 9 bases between the two germline ends. This CDR3 has 13 residues.

Only one count was recorded for this clone. The rearrangement links TRBV30 to TRBJ1-1; 7 positions agree with TRBD1. The CDR3 contains 13 residues. With 8 bases clipped from V and 0 bases from J, the junction kept 6 bases outside the gene matches. CDR1 and CDR2 from the germline V gene are GTSNPN and SVGIG (reference sequence). CDR3: CAGGQDVNTEAFF. In DNA form, the CDR3 reads TGTGCCGGAGGACAGGACGTGAACACTGAAGCTTTCTTT.

The genes are TRBV6-5 and TRBJ2-7; D is undetermined. Germline CDR1 reads MNHEY; CDR2 reads SVGAGI. V lost 6 bases, J lost 5 bases, and 14 bases lay in between. This CDR3 spans 13 amino acids. The CDR3 bases are TGTGCCAGCAGACAACCCGTAGCTAACGAGCAGTACTTC. Translation gives CASRQPVANEQYF.

The rearrangement joins TRBV6-5 to TRBJ2-3, with D tentatively TRBD2 (5 bases). V lost 2 bases and J 1 base, leaving 10 bases between the germline ends. CDR1 and CDR2 from the germline V gene are MNHEY and SVGAGI. The CDR3 is 15 amino acids. The CDR3 DNA follows: TGTGCCAGCAGTTACCTTCGGGGAGGCACAGATACGCAGTATTTT. Its protein is CASSYLRGGTDTQYF.

This chain joins TRBV15 and TRBJ1-4; a weak D match, TRBD1 (5 bases). The CDR3 loop spans 14 amino acids. The V gene lost 5 bases and the J gene lost 0 bases, with 7 bases spanning the gap. Germline values: CDR1 LNHNV, CDR2 YYDKDF (reference sequence). CDR3 nucleotide sequence: TGTGCCACCAGCCTACAGGCAACTAATGAAAAACTGTTTTTT. It is translated as CATSLQATNEKLFF.

The chain carries TRBV6-5 and TRBJ1-2, with 9 bases aligning to TRBD1. In germline, CDR1 is MNHEY, CDR2 SVGAGI. This CDR3 has 14 amino acids. V was clipped by 6 bases and J by 0 bases; unmatched bases: 2. The CDR3 is CASRGQGANYGYTF. CDR3 coding DNA: TGTGCCAGCAGGGGACAGGGAGCTAACTATGGCTACACCTTC.

This clone was counted between two and nine times. The chain carries TRBV7-8 and TRBJ1-3; 9 bases match TRBD1. Germline CDR1 is SGHVS and CDR2 is FQNEAQ. V shed 4 bases and J 0 bases; nucleotides not matched to a gene: 16. The CDR3 covers 20 residues. The CDR3 reads CASSWIRDRESVLSGNTIYF. CDR3 nucleotide sequence: TGTGCCAGCAGCTGGATCCGGGACAGGGAGAGTGTTCTCTCTGGAAACACCATATATTTT. Supplemented by reference TRBV7-8 and TRBJ1-3, the full variable domain reads GAGVSQSPRYKVAKRGQDVALRCDPISGHVSLFWYQQALGQGPEFLTYFQNEAQLDKSGLPSDRFFAERPEGSVSTLKIQRTQQEDSAVYLCASSWIRDRESVLSGNTIYFGEGSWLTVV.

This clone was picked up one time. This chain joins TRBV5-1 and TRBJ2-5; D perhaps matches TRBD2 (6 bases). The V and J ends lost 0 bases and 7 bases respectively, with 22 bases between them. This CDR3 contains 17 residues. Germline V gene lookup returns CDR1 SGHRS and CDR2 YFSETQ. The CDR3 loop is CASSLDRRGSGGGTQYF. The CDR3, as DNA: TGCGCCAGCAGCTTGGATAGGCGGGGTAGCGGTGGTGGGACCCAGTACTTC.

The chain links TRBV6-6 to TRBJ2-5; 9 bases fit TRBD1. Trimming at V came to 7 bases and at J to 5 bases, leaving 14 bases not matched to a gene. From germline, CDR1 is MNHNY and CDR2 SVGAGI (reference sequence). This CDR3 comprises 16 residues. CDR3 in amino acids: CASTPRNRGRAETQYF. As DNA, the CDR3 is TGTGCCAGCACCCCGAGAAACAGGGGGCGCGCGGAGACCCAGTACTTC.